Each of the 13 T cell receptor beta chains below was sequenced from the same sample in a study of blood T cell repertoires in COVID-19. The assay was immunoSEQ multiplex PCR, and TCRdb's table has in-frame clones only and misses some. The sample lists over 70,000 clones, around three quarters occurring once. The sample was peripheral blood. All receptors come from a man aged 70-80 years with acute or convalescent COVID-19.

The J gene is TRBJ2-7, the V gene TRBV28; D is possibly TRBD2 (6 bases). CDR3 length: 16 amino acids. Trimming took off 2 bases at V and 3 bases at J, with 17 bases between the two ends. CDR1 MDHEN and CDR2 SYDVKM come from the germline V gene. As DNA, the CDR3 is TGTGCCAGCAGTTTAAATCTGGGGACTGATAACTACGAGCAGTACTTC. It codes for CASSLNLGTDNYEQYF.

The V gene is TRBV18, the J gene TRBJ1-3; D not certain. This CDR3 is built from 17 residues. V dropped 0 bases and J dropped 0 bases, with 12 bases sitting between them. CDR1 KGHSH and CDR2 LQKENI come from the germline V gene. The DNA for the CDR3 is TGTGCCAGCTCACCACCGTCTGTCGCCGGCTCTGGAAACACCATATATTTT. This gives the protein CASSPPSVAGSGNTIYF.

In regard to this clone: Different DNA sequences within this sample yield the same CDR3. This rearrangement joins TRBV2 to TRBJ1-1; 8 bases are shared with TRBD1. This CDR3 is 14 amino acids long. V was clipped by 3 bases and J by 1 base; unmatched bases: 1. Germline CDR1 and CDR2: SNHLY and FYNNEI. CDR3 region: CASSEDRANTEAFF. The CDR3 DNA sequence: TGTGCCAGCAGTGAGGACAGGGCGAACACTGAAGCTTTCTTT.

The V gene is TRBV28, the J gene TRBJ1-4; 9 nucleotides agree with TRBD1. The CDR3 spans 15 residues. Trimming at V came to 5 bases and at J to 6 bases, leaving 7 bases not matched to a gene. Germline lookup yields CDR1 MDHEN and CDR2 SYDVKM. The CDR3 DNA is TGTGCCAGCAGTCTTGGGACAGGGTGGGATGAAAAACTGTTTTTT. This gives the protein CASSLGTGWDEKLFF.

The CDR3 protein is CASSPISGRTKNIQYF. CDR3 DNA: TGTGCCAGTAGCCCGATTAGCGGGAGAACCAAAAACATTCAGTACTTC. This rearrangement joins TRBV19 to TRBJ2-4; 9 nucleotides line up with TRBD2. Germline V gives CDR1 LNHDA, CDR2 SQIVND (reference sequence). The V segment lost 6 bases and the J segment 2 bases; nucleotides outside the gene matches: 8. There are 16 residues in the CDR3.

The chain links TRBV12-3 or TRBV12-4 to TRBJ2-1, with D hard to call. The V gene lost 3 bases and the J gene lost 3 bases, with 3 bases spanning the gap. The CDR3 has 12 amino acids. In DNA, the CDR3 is TGTGCCAGCAGTTTCGTCTACAATGAGCAGTTCTTC. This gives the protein CASSFVYNEQFF.

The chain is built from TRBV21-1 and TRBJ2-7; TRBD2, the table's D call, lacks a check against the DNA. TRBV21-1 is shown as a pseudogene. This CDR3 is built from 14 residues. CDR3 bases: TGTGCCAGCATAGGGTGGAGGGAAACCTACGAGCAGTACGTC. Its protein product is CASIGWRETYEQYV.

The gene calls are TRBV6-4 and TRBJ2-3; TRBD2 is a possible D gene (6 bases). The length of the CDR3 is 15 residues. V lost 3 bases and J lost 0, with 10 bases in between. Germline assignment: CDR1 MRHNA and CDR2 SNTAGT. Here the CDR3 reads CASSDVEGSTDTQYF. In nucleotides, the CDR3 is TGTGCCAGCAGTGATGTGGAGGGAAGCACAGATACGCAGTATTTT.

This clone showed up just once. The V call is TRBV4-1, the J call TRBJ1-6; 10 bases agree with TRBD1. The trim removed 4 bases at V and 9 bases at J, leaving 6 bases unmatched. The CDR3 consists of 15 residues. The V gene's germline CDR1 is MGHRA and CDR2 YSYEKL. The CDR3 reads CASSLRQGAGSPLHF. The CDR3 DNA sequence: TGCGCCAGCAGCCTAAGACAGGGGGCTGGTTCACCCCTCCACTTT.

The CDR3 region has the DNA TGTGCCACCAGAAGCGACAGGGGTACGCAGTATTTT. This sequence encodes CATRSDRGTQYF. The chain links TRBV24-1 to TRBJ2-3; 8 bases map to TRBD1. Germline loops: CDR1 KGHDR, CDR2 SFDVKD. Germline trimming cut 7 bases from V and 8 bases from J; bases unmatched to any gene: 4. The CDR3 contains 12 residues.

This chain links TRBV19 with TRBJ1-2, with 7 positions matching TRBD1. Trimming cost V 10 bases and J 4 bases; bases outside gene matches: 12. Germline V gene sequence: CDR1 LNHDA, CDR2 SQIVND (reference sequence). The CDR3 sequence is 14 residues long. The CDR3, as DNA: TGTGCCACTTCACCTAGACAGGGAGGCTATGGCTACACCTTC. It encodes CATSPRQGGYGYTF.

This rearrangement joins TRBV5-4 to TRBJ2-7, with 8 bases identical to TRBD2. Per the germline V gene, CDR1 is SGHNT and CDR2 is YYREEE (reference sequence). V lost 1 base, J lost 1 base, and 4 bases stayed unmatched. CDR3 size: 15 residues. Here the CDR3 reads CASSLRAGESYEQYF. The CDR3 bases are TGTGCCAGCAGCTTGAGAGCGGGAGAGTCCTACGAGCAGTACTTC.

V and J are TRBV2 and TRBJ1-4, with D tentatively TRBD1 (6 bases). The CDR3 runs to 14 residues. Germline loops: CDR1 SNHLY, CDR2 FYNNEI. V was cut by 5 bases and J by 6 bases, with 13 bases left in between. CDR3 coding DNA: TGTGCCAGCAGTCTCGGCAGGGGAGATGAAAAACTGTTTTTT. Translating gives CASSLGRGDEKLFF.